Following are 32 T cell receptor beta chains from one sample sequenced in a study of blood T cell repertoires in COVID-19. Repertoires were generated with immunoSEQ multiplex PCR, while TCRdb's copy carries only in-frame clones and drops some. The sample yields 25,000 to 35,000 clones, nearly 90% seen once. Material: peripheral blood. The source of these receptors is a human donor in a cohort sampled during active COVID-19.

This chain connects TRBV5-6 to TRBJ2-1; possibly TRBD1 for D (6 bases). The CDR3 covers 15 residues. The V and J ends lost 3 bases and 5 bases respectively, with 15 bases between them. CDR1 is SGHDT and CDR2 is YYEEEE in the germline V gene. CDR3 protein: CASSSPPRGNNEQFF. The CDR3 DNA follows: TGTGCCAGCAGCTCCCCTCCTAGGGGGAACAATGAGCAGTTCTTC.

The V call is TRBV6-1, the J call TRBJ1-4; D remains ambiguous. The CDR3 is 16 amino acids. Germline V lookup: CDR1 MNHNS, CDR2 SASEGT. V lost 4 bases to trimming and J lost 0 bases, with 12 bases between them. The CDR3 spells CASSGQRIATNEKLFF. CDR3 DNA: TGTGCCAGCAGTGGGCAACGAATTGCAACTAATGAAAAACTGTTTTTT.

The chain couples TRBV12-5 to TRBJ1-5; D perhaps matches TRBD1 (5 bases). Trimming left V 4 bases short and J 3 bases short, with 13 bases between. CDR3 length equals 15 residues. Germline values: CDR1 LGHNT, CDR2 FRNRAP. Here the CDR3 reads CASGSDIAFNQPQHF. The CDR3 coding sequence is TGTGCTAGTGGTTCGGACATAGCTTTCAATCAGCCCCAGCATTTT. The full variable domain, with the rest looked up from reference TRBV12-5 and TRBJ1-5, is DARVTQTPRHKVTEMGQEVTMRCQPILGHNTVFWYRQTMMQGLELLAYFRNRAPLDDSGMPKDRFSAEMPDATLATLKIQPSEPRDSAVYFCASGSDIAFNQPQHFGDGTRLSIL.

The chain has TRBV12-3 or TRBV12-4 and TRBJ1-5; D ambiguous. CDR3 length equals 13 residues. V lost 2 bases, J lost 6 bases, and 8 bases lay in between. The CDR3 DNA reads as TGTGCCAGCAGTTTAACGGGTTCTCAGCCCCAGCATTTT. Protein product: CASSLTGSQPQHF.

V and J are TRBV3-1 (or the pseudogene TRBV3-2) and TRBJ2-1; 9 bases are shared with TRBD2. The germline CDR1 and CDR2 sequences are LGHDT and YNNKEL (reference sequence). V was clipped by 6 bases and J by 2 bases; unmatched bases: 5. The CDR3 contains 15 residues. CDR3 nucleotide sequence: TGTGCCAGCAGTATGACTAGCGGTCCCTACAATGAGCAGTTCTTC. It specifies CASSMTSGPYNEQFF.

V gene TRBV11-2 combines with J gene TRBJ2-7; D is unresolved. Per the germline V gene, CDR1 is SGHAT and CDR2 is FQNNGV. The CDR3 spans 13 residues. Trimming took 2 bases from V and 0 from J, leaving 5 bases between them. The CDR3 DNA reads as TGTGCCAGCAGCTTAAAGAGCTCCTACGAGCAGTACTTC. It codes for CASSLKSSYEQYF.

V gene TRBV7-9 combines with J gene TRBJ2-3; 7 nucleotides match TRBD1. The germline V gene has CDR1 SEHNR and CDR2 FQNEAQ (reference sequence). The CDR3 consists of 17 residues. V dropped 5 bases and J dropped 1; count of bases not matched to a gene: 12. CDR3 loop: CASSLLRRTGGTDTQYF. The CDR3 bases are TGTGCCAGCAGCCTATTAAGGCGGACAGGAGGCACAGATACGCAGTATTTT.

The CDR3 DNA follows: TGTGCCAGCAGCAGGTCCGGGACAGGGGGCACTGAAGCTTTCTTT. Its translation: CASSRSGTGGTEAFF. The V call is TRBV7-9, the J call TRBJ1-1; TRBD1 agrees at 11 bases. The CDR3 contains 15 residues. Germline values: CDR1 SEHNR, CDR2 FQNEAQ (reference sequence). Trimming removed 5 bases from V and 4 bases from J; junction bases left unmatched: 6.

J is TRBJ1-6 and V is TRBV3-1 (or the pseudogene TRBV3-2); perhaps TRBD1 as D (5 bases). The germline V gene has CDR1 LGHDT and CDR2 YNNKEL (reference sequence). V was shortened by 7 bases and J by 7 bases, with 14 bases between the two germline ends. CDR3 size: 14 residues. CDR3 nucleotide sequence: TGTGCCAGCATTACCGGGACTCGGAATTCACCCCTCCACTTT. Its translation is CASITGTRNSPLHF.

This sequence joins TRBV12-3 or TRBV12-4 and TRBJ2-7; TRBD2 aligns across 9 bases. J gave up 5 bases and V 6 bases, and 5 bases lay outside the gene matches. This CDR3 is built from 13 residues. The CDR3: CASRARGRDEQYF. The CDR3, as DNA: TGTGCCAGCAGGGCCCGCGGGAGGGACGAGCAGTACTTC.

The chain has TRBV19 and TRBJ2-1, with 9 bases matching TRBD1. V was clipped by 6 bases and J by 7 bases; unmatched bases: 19. CDR3 length equals 18 residues. The germline gives CDR1 LNHDA, CDR2 SQIVND (reference sequence). As DNA, the CDR3 is TGTGCCAGTAGCAAAGATTATATCCCGGGACAGGGTGTTAATGAGCAGTTCTTC. Translation: CASSKDYIPGQGVNEQFF.

V usage is TRBV6-6 and J usage is TRBJ2-4; D is perhaps TRBD1 (6 bases). Between the trimmed V and J ends, which lost 6 bases and 5 bases, there was a span of 8 bases. Germline V gene sequence: CDR1 MNHNY, CDR2 SVGAGI (reference sequence). This CDR3 has 12 residues. In DNA, the CDR3 is TGTGCCAGCAGAAACAGGGAAAACATTCAGTACTTC. Its translation is CASRNRENIQYF.

This chain joins TRBV7-2 and TRBJ2-1; TRBD2 aligns across 8 bases. The V segment lost 0 bases and the J segment 0 bases; nucleotides outside the gene matches: 1. Germline-derived CDR1 and CDR2 are SGHTA and FQGNSA. The CDR3 is made up of 16 amino acids. The CDR3, as DNA: TGTGCCAGCAGCTTAGCCGGGACTAGCTCCTACAATGAGCAGTTCTTC. It is translated as CASSLAGTSSYNEQFF.

This clone showed up just once. The chain recombines TRBV30 with TRBJ1-6; 7 bases fit TRBD1. Germline V gene sequence: CDR1 GTSNPN, CDR2 SVGIG (reference sequence). V lost 0 bases and J lost 9; bases outside the gene matches: 5. The CDR3 is 14 residues long. The CDR3 reads CAWSVVGGASPLHF. The CDR3 nucleotides are TGTGCCTGGAGTGTAGTAGGGGGCGCTTCACCCCTCCACTTT.

The V call is TRBV6-6, the J call TRBJ2-2; TRBD1 matches 8 bases. V shed 6 bases, J shed 0 bases, and the junction held 6 bases outside the gene matches. This CDR3 region has 16 residues. Germline V gene lookup returns CDR1 MNHNY and CDR2 SVGAGI (reference sequence). The CDR3 protein is CASRDDRGTNTGELFF. Here the CDR3 DNA reads TGTGCCAGCAGAGACGACAGGGGCACGAACACCGGGGAGCTGTTTTTT.

This clone showed up just a few times. The rearrangement joins TRBV5-1 to TRBJ2-2; D unclear. Germline loops: CDR1 SGHRS, CDR2 YFSETQ. The CDR3 spans 14 residues. V was cut by 0 bases and J by 1 base, with 4 bases left in between. CDR3 in amino acids: CASSLGGNTGELFF. As DNA, the CDR3 is TGCGCCAGCAGCTTGGGAGGGAACACCGGGGAGCTGTTTTTT.

The rearrangement joins TRBV15 to TRBJ2-1, with D possibly TRBD2 on 6 matching bases. Germline values: CDR1 LNHNV, CDR2 YYDKDF (reference sequence). With 3 bases removed from V and 1 base from J, the gap between germline ends came to 10 bases. This CDR3 spans 15 amino acids. The CDR3 loop reads CATSRGGGSYNEQFF. CDR3 DNA sequence: TGTGCCACCAGCAGGGGTGGGGGGTCCTACAATGAGCAGTTCTTC.

The chain is built from TRBV2 and TRBJ1-1; D might be TRBD1 (5 bases). This CDR3 has 14 residues. CDR1 is SNHLY, CDR2 FYNNEI, per germline. V was shortened by 6 bases and J by 8 bases, with 19 bases between the two germline ends. This CDR3 reads CASRGSGDRTEAFF. CDR3 sequence (DNA): TGTGCCAGCAGGGGGTCGGGGGATCGAACGGAAGCTTTCTTT.

The chain employs TRBV19 and TRBJ2-3; tentative D call: TRBD2 (6 bases). The V gene's germline CDR1 is LNHDA and CDR2 SQIVND (reference sequence). V lost 10 bases and J 0 bases, leaving 26 bases between the germline ends. The CDR3 is 18 amino acids. The CDR3, as DNA: TGTGCCACAACGAACCCCCTCCGGGGGAAAACTAGCACAGATACGCAGTATTTT. As protein: CATTNPLRGKTSTDTQYF.

The chain carries TRBV4-1 and TRBJ2-6; D call uncertain. The V end lost 1 base, the J end lost 3 bases, and 10 bases lay between the germline ends. Germline lookup yields CDR1 MGHRA and CDR2 YSYEKL. This CDR3 comprises 16 residues. Here the CDR3 reads CASSQGRGGGANVLTF. In DNA form, the CDR3 reads TGCGCCAGCAGCCAAGGACGAGGTGGTGGGGCCAACGTCCTGACTTTC.

The chain has TRBV7-6 and TRBJ2-7; D is perhaps TRBD1 (5 bases). V lost 2 bases to trimming and J lost 2 bases, with 7 bases between them. Germline V lookup: CDR1 SGHVS, CDR2 FNYEAQ. This CDR3 contains 13 residues. CDR3 DNA sequence: TGTGCCAGCAGCTTAACAGGAGCCTACGAGCAGTACTTC. It specifies CASSLTGAYEQYF.

The genes are TRBV4-1 and TRBJ2-1; D is perhaps TRBD1 (6 bases). The CDR3 runs 17 residues. Germline CDR1 MGHRA, CDR2 YSYEKL. The V end was cut by 0 bases, the J end by 3 bases, with 15 bases between. The CDR3 loop reads CASSQDRGHSIYNEQFF. The CDR3 DNA is TGCGCCAGCAGCCAAGATCGGGGACACTCCATCTACAATGAGCAGTTCTTC.

CDR3 sequence reads: CASSRAGTSIYNEQFF. CDR3 bases: TGTGCCAGCAGTCGAGCCGGGACTAGCATTTACAATGAGCAGTTCTTC. The rearrangement joins TRBV27 to TRBJ2-1; TRBD2 matches 9 bases. Germline V CDR1 and CDR2: MNHEY, SMNVEV (reference sequence). V dropped 5 bases and J dropped 4; count of bases not matched to a gene: 9. This CDR3 has 16 amino acids.

The chain carries TRBV9 and TRBJ1-2; D perhaps matches TRBD1 (6 bases). CDR3 length: 17 amino acids. Germline V lookup: CDR1 SGDLS, CDR2 YYNGEE. V lost 0 bases, J lost 6 bases, and 21 bases lay in between. CDR3 in DNA: TGTGCCAGCAGCGTAGATCTGGGTAGGGCAGGGGTTCATGGCTACACCTTC. This translates into CASSVDLGRAGVHGYTF.

The chain recombines TRBV27 with TRBJ2-2; TRBD2 might be the D (6 bases). Per germline, CDR1 MNHEY and CDR2 SMNVEV (reference sequence). With 5 bases removed from V and 1 base from J, the gap between germline ends came to 14 bases. The CDR3 spans 16 residues. CDR3 in DNA: TGTGCCAGCAGTCAATCGCGGGGTGTGAACACCGGGGAGCTGTTTTTT. Protein product: CASSQSRGVNTGELFF.

The chain links TRBV11-2 to TRBJ2-7; D ambiguous. Per germline, CDR1 SGHAT and CDR2 FQNNGV. The CDR3 is 13 amino acids. Trimming shortened V by 2 bases and J by 0 bases, and 5 bases separated the two germline ends. The CDR3 reads CASSLRSSYEQYF. CDR3 nucleotides: TGTGCCAGCAGCTTACGGTCCTCCTACGAGCAGTACTTC.

Regarding this clone: The sample has other DNA sequences that encode this CDR3 too. The genes are TRBV3-1 (or the pseudogene TRBV3-2) and TRBJ1-2; weak D call: TRBD1 (5 bases). The CDR3 is made up of 13 amino acids. Trimming took off 4 bases at V and 2 bases at J, with 8 bases between the two ends. Germline CDR1 is LGHDT and CDR2 is YNNKEL (reference sequence). The CDR3 region has the DNA TGTGCCAGCAGCCTTGGGGCGAACTATGGCTACACCTTC. Translation: CASSLGANYGYTF.

The rearrangement links TRBV3-1 (or the pseudogene TRBV3-2) to TRBJ1-6, with a tentative D call TRBD1 (6 bases). This CDR3 region has 15 residues. Germline values: CDR1 LGHDT, CDR2 YNNKEL (reference sequence). V lost 3 bases and J lost 15, with 21 bases in between. The CDR3 DNA reads as TGTGCCAGCAGCCAGACAGGACAGAAAAAGCACGTCCTCCACTTT. Encoded protein: CASSQTGQKKHVLHF.

The rearrangement links TRBV19 to TRBJ2-7, with 7 positions matching TRBD1. V was clipped by 6 bases and J by 2 bases; unmatched bases: 13. The CDR3 contains 16 residues. The germline gives CDR1 LNHDA, CDR2 SQIVND (reference sequence). Here the CDR3 DNA reads TGTGCCAGTAGCAAGAAGGTAGCCGGGACAGCCTACGAGCAGTACTTC. It is translated as CASSKKVAGTAYEQYF.

In its sample, this clone was seen once. This sequence joins TRBV12-2 and TRBJ2-7; the table's D call of TRBD1 was not tested on the DNA. TRBV12-2 is labeled a pseudogene. This CDR3 comprises 13 residues. The CDR3 loop is CASRLQGGDEQYF. The CDR3 coding sequence is TGTGCAAGTCGCTTACAGGGGGGCGACGAGCAGTACTTC.

In its sample, this clone was seen a few times. The chain combines TRBV18 with TRBJ2-3, with 8 bases aligning to TRBD2. Germline CDR1 is KGHSH and CDR2 is LQKENI. This CDR3 is built from 16 residues. The V segment lost 4 bases and the J segment 7 bases; nucleotides outside the gene matches: 13. This CDR3 is CASSRPPAGGHYTQYF. In DNA, the CDR3 is TGTGCCAGCTCACGTCCGCCGGCGGGGGGCCACTATACGCAGTATTTT. The whole variable domain, remainder taken from reference TRBV18 and TRBJ2-3, is NAGVMQNPRHLVRRRGQEARLRCSPMKGHSHVYWYRQLPEEGLKFMVYLQKENIIDESGMPKERFSAEFPKEGPSILRIQQVVRGDSAAYFCASSRPPAGGHYTQYFGPGTRLTVL.

The chain recombines TRBV10-3 with TRBJ1-5, with D uncertain. There are 13 residues in the CDR3. Trimming shortened V by 0 bases and J by 8 bases, and 8 bases separated the two germline ends. From germline, CDR1 is ENHRY and CDR2 SYGVKD. The CDR3 nucleotides are TGTGCCATCAGTGAGTCGATTGAGAAGCCCCAGCATTTT. Translating it yields CAISESIEKPQHF.